This entry features one T cell receptor beta chain sequence. The assay was immunoSEQ multiplex PCR, and TCRdb's table has in-frame clones only and misses some. The profile shows about 77,000 clones, 90% to 95% of them singletons. This record belongs to a study of T cell changes during pregnancy in multiple sclerosis. V dropped 5 bases and J dropped 0 bases, with 8 bases sitting between them. CDR3 size: 14 residues. CDR1 and CDR2 (germline): LNHDA, SQIVND (reference sequence). Sequenced here: peripheral blood, sampled after pregnancy. This sequence joins TRBV19 and TRBJ2-1; a weak D match, TRBD1 (5 bases). This TCR came from a female donor in good health, enrolled as a control in a pregnancy study. CDR3 sequence reads: CASSGRASYNEQFF. The DNA of the CDR3 is TGTGCCAGTAGTGGCAGGGCCTCCTACAATGAGCAGTTCTTC.